These 8 T cell receptor beta chains originate from one sample sequenced in a study of blood T cell repertoires in COVID-19. Sequencing used immunoSEQ multiplex PCR; TCRdb keeps in-frame clones, though not all of them. Altogether roughly 250,000 clones are present, more than 80% being singletons, with the ten largest covering approximately 4%. The sample comprised peripheral blood. The receptors stem from a woman between 40 and 50 years old with acute or convalescent COVID-19.

This chain joins TRBV5-1 and TRBJ2-7; 8 bases map to TRBD1. V gave up 4 bases and J gave up 2 bases; unmatched junction bases: 5. The CDR3 has 14 residues. Germline V gives CDR1 SGHRS, CDR2 YFSETQ. The CDR3 sequence is CASSQGQGAYEQYV. CDR3 bases: TGCGCCAGCAGCCAAGGACAGGGTGCCTACGAGCAGTACGTC.

The CDR3 coding sequence is TGTGCCAGCAGCCCAGGACTAGCGGGGAATACGCAGTATTTT. Its protein is CASSPGLAGNTQYF. The rearrangement uses TRBV7-2 and TRBJ2-3, with TRBD2 identical over 12 bases. The CDR3 covers 14 residues. V lost 5 bases and J lost 7; bases outside the gene matches: 4. Germline CDR1 reads SGHTA; CDR2 reads FQGNSA. Supplemented by reference TRBV7-2 and TRBJ2-3, the full variable domain reads GAGVSQSPSNKVTEKGKDVELRCDPISGHTALYWYRQSLGQGLEFLIYFQGNSAPDKSGLPSDRFSAERTGGSVSTLTIQRTQQEDSAVYLCASSPGLAGNTQYFGPGTRLTVL.

In this sample, this clone turned up a few times. The chain recombines TRBV11-2 with TRBJ2-7, with a tentative D call TRBD1 (5 bases). V gave up 1 base and J gave up 0 bases, with 10 bases separating them. Germline CDR1 SGHAT, CDR2 FQNNGV. The CDR3 is made up of 15 amino acids. The CDR3 is CASSLGRGSSYEQYV. In DNA, the CDR3 is TGTGCCAGCAGCTTAGGTAGGGGCAGCTCCTACGAGCAGTACGTC.

In DNA form, the CDR3 reads TGTGCCAGCAGTTGGAAAGCGACAGGGGTGGATGGCTACACCTTC. It codes for CASSWKATGVDGYTF. V gene TRBV6-5 combines with J gene TRBJ1-2; 8 nucleotides align to TRBD1. V trimming: 4 bases; J trimming: 6 bases; junction bases outside the gene matches: 10. This CDR3 spans 15 amino acids. Germline V gene data show CDR1 as MNHEY and CDR2 as SVGAGI.

J is TRBJ2-7 and V is TRBV27; TRBD1 might be the D (6 bases). This CDR3 region has 16 residues. Trimming pared 5 bases from V and 3 bases from J, leaving 20 bases between. Germline V lookup: CDR1 MNHEY, CDR2 SMNVEV (reference sequence). The CDR3 bases are TGTGCCAGCAGTCCCGTAGGACAGATCGGGGACTACGAGCAGTACGTC. Its protein is CASSPVGQIGDYEQYV.

The chain links TRBV6-2 or TRBV6-3 to TRBJ1-1; D is uncertain. The CDR3 sequence is 16 residues long. Germline CDR1 is MNHEY and CDR2 is SVGEGT. Deletions cut 5 bases from V and 4 bases from J, with 20 bases between. Here the CDR3 DNA reads TGTGCCAGCAGTACCTGGCCCCCGGTAGGAGTCACTGAAGCTTTCTTT. This sequence encodes CASSTWPPVGVTEAFF.

The gene calls are TRBV4-1 and TRBJ2-2; possible D gene TRBD2, 6 bases. CDR3 length: 20 residues. Per the germline V gene, CDR1 is MGHRA and CDR2 is YSYEKL. With 2 bases removed from V and 0 bases from J, the gap between germline ends came to 22 bases. CDR3: CASSQLSRGIDIANTGELFF. CDR3 bases: TGCGCCAGCAGCCAACTCTCCCGGGGGATAGATATCGCGAACACCGGGGAGCTGTTTTTT.

V usage is TRBV29-1 and J usage is TRBJ1-6; 7 positions match TRBD1. This CDR3 comprises 13 residues. CDR1 is SQVTM and CDR2 is ANQGSEA in the germline V gene. Trimming removed 7 bases from V and 8 bases from J; junction bases left unmatched: 8. The CDR3 loop reads CSAQTGADSPLHF. The CDR3 nucleotides are TGCAGCGCTCAAACAGGGGCGGATTCACCCCTCCACTTT.